The 14 T cell receptor beta chains below come from one sample, sequenced in a study of T cell changes during pregnancy in multiple sclerosis. The table came from immunoSEQ multiplex PCR; TCRdb's copy has only in-frame clones and leaves some out. This table has 75,000 to 95,000 clones, approximately 90% appearing once. This specimen was peripheral blood, taken in the first trimester of pregnancy. The receptors shown here come from a female donor in good health, enrolled as a control in a pregnancy study.

The chain has TRBV2 and TRBJ1-6; D perhaps matches TRBD1 (5 bases). V dropped 3 bases and J dropped 10 bases, with 13 bases sitting between them. Germline CDR1 is SNHLY and CDR2 is FYNNEI. The CDR3 consists of 14 residues. The CDR3, as DNA: TGTGCCAGCAGTGACGGCAGGGCCCCCTCACCCCTCCACTTT. It yields the protein CASSDGRAPSPLHF.

This sequence joins TRBV4-3 and TRBJ1-4, with D perhaps TRBD1 (6 bases). This CDR3 has 15 residues. Germline CDR1 reads LGHNA; CDR2 reads YSLEER. V lost 4 bases and J 6 bases, leaving 15 bases between the germline ends. Here the CDR3 reads CASSPHQGSDEKLFF. CDR3 nucleotide sequence: TGCGCCAGCAGCCCCCACCAGGGGTCGGATGAAAAACTGTTTTTT.

This clone was counted only a few times. The rearrangement uses TRBV7-8 and TRBJ1-2; possibly TRBD1 for D (6 bases). The CDR3 length is 14 residues. Trimming took 0 bases from V and 8 from J, leaving 13 bases between them. The germline V gene has CDR1 SGHVS and CDR2 FQNEAQ. For the CDR3, the DNA is TGTGCCAGCAGCTTAGCGGTAGGCAGGGGCGGCTACACCTTC. As protein: CASSLAVGRGGYTF.

The CDR3 loop is CASSNGRGTPDEQFF. The DNA of the CDR3 is TGCGCCAGCAGCAACGGTCGGGGTACGCCAGATGAGCAGTTCTTC. This chain joins TRBV4-1 and TRBJ2-1; D may be TRBD2 (5 bases). V was trimmed by 5 bases and J by 8 bases, leaving 19 bases between them. CDR3 length: 15 residues. Germline V lookup: CDR1 MGHRA, CDR2 YSYEKL.

CDR3 sequence reads: CASSPAGPVQSYEQYF. The DNA of the CDR3 is TGTGCCAGCAGCCCCGCGGGACCGGTCCAGAGCTACGAGCAGTACTTC. This sequence joins TRBV7-9 and TRBJ2-7; a possible D gene is TRBD2 (6 bases). The CDR3 has 16 residues. V dropped 5 bases and J dropped 3 bases, with 20 bases sitting between them. Germline values: CDR1 SEHNR, CDR2 FQNEAQ (reference sequence).

The chain uses TRBV6-4 and TRBJ1-1; no reliable D call. Trimming cost V 6 bases and J 1 base, with 9 bases left between them. This CDR3 spans 13 amino acids. Germline loops: CDR1 MRHNA, CDR2 SNTAGT. The CDR3 DNA sequence: TGTGCCAGCAGGCGAGCGACGAACACTGAAGCTTTCTTT. It is translated as CASRRATNTEAFF.

V usage is TRBV5-1 and J usage is TRBJ2-3; D is uncertain. Germline CDR1 is SGHRS and CDR2 is YFSETQ. Trimming took 0 bases from V and 0 from J, leaving 11 bases between them. The CDR3 spans 16 residues. CDR3 DNA: TGCGCCAGCAGCTTGGGGGCCGGTGCTAGCACAGATACGCAGTATTTT. It translates to CASSLGAGASTDTQYF.

This chain uses TRBV27 with TRBJ1-2, with D perhaps TRBD1 (5 bases). The germline V gene encodes CDR1 MNHEY and CDR2 SMNVEV (reference sequence). The CDR3 totals 12 residues. Trimming stripped 5 bases from V and 5 bases from J, with 9 bases between. The CDR3 here is CASSTRGYGYTF. Here the CDR3 DNA reads TGTGCCAGCAGTACGCGGGGGTATGGCTACACCTTC.

This chain uses TRBV11-2 with TRBJ1-5; D unresolved. The CDR3 has 15 amino acids. Looked up from germline, CDR1 is SGHAT and CDR2 is FQNNGV. The V and J ends lost 4 bases and 1 base respectively, with 11 bases between them. The CDR3 coding sequence is TGTGCCAGCAGCTCCCCACTGGGCAGCAATCAGCCCCAGCATTTT. Translated, it gives CASSSPLGSNQPQHF.

Only a few counts were recorded for this clone. This chain connects TRBV9 to TRBJ1-1; unclear D gene. Germline values: CDR1 SGDLS, CDR2 YYNGEE. V lost 3 bases and J lost 3, with 6 bases in between. The CDR3 is 12 amino acids. CDR3 DNA sequence: TGTGCCAGCAGCGACAGAGACACTGAAGCTTTCTTT. Amino acids: CASSDRDTEAFF. The full variable domain, rest sourced from reference TRBV9 and TRBJ1-1, is DSGVTQTPKHLITATGQRVTLRCSPRSGDLSVYWYQQSLDQGLQFLIQYYNGEERAKGNILERFSAQQFPDLHSELNLSSLELGDSALYFCASSDRDTEAFFGQGTRLTVV.

This chain uses TRBV27 with TRBJ1-5, with 12 positions matching TRBD1. With V trimmed by 5 bases and J by 7 bases, 3 bases remained unmatched. The CDR3 has 14 amino acids. Germline CDR1 MNHEY, CDR2 SMNVEV (reference sequence). This CDR3 is CASSPGQGAQPQHF. The CDR3 nucleotides read TGTGCCAGCAGTCCGGGACAGGGGGCCCAGCCCCAGCATTTT.

The chain links TRBV4-3 to TRBJ1-2; TRBD1 is a possible D gene (5 bases). CDR1 and CDR2 (germline): LGHNA, YSLEER. V gave up 2 bases and J gave up 7 bases, with 8 bases separating them. The CDR3 extends over 12 amino acids. CDR3 in amino acids: CASSQTQGGYTF. The CDR3 nucleotides are TGCGCCAGCAGCCAAACGCAGGGTGGCTACACCTTC.

The rearrangement links TRBV7-8 to TRBJ2-3, with D tentatively TRBD2 (6 bases). V shed 5 bases and J shed 0 bases, with 15 bases lying between them. Germline lookup yields CDR1 SGHVS and CDR2 FQNEAQ. This CDR3 has 16 amino acids. CDR3 nucleotide sequence: TGTGCCAGCAGCCGTGGAGGGCTAACTAGCACAGATACGCAGTATTTT. Amino acid sequence: CASSRGGLTSTDTQYF.

This chain uses TRBV7-8 with TRBJ1-3; D perhaps matches TRBD1 (6 bases). CDR3 length: 15 amino acids. V lost 5 bases and J lost 1, with 12 bases in between. CDR1 is SGHVS, CDR2 FQNEAQ, per germline. CDR3 nucleotide sequence: TGTGCCAGCAGCACATCTACAGGGTCTGGAAACACCATATATTTT. Protein product: CASSTSTGSGNTIYF.